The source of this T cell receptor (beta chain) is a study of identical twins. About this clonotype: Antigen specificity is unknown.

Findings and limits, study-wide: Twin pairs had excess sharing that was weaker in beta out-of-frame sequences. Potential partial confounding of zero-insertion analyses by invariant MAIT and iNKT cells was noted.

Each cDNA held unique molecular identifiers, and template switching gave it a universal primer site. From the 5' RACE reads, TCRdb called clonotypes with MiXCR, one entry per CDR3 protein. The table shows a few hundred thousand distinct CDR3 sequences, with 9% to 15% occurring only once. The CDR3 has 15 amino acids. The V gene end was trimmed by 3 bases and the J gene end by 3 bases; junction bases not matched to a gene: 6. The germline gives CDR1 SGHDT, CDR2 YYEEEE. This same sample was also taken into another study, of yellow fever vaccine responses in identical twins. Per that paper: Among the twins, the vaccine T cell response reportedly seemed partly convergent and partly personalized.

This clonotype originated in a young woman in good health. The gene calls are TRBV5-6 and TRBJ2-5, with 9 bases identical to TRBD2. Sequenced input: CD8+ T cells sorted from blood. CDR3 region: CASSWASGIEETQYF. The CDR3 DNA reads TGTGCCAGCAGCTGGGCTAGCGGGATCGAAGAGACCCAGTACTTC.